The 25 T cell receptor beta chains given below trace back to one sample, sequenced in a study of a mutant IDH1 vaccine in newly diagnosed glioma. The protocol was immunoSEQ multiplex PCR, while the TCRdb copy is restricted to in-frame clones and leaves out a portion. This sample has about 90,000 clones; approximately 89% occur once, and the top ten carry 0.77%. The time point: week 47, end of study. The study gave 300 ug of mutant IDH1 20-mer peptide per vaccine dose, with topical imiquimod. Their antigens are not known. Specimen: PBMCs, collected from a glioma patient whose treatment included an IDH1 peptide vaccine. The origin of the receptors is a woman aged 50 to 60 with glioma.

The chain joins TRBV25-1 to TRBJ2-7; the D call may be TRBD1 or TRBD2 (6 bases each). Trimming left V 4 bases short and J 9 bases short, with 16 bases between. Germline V CDR1 and CDR2: MGHDK, SYGVNS. The CDR3 sequence is 13 residues long. The CDR3 is CASSAGGRTGQYF. CDR3 nucleotide sequence: TGTGCCAGCAGTGCCGGGGGCCGTACCGGGCAGTACTTC.

The rearrangement joins TRBV27 to TRBJ1-2, with 9 bases aligning to TRBD1. The CDR3 is 13 residues long. The V gene end was trimmed by 6 bases and the J gene end by 7 bases; junction bases not matched to a gene: 6. Germline CDR1 MNHEY, CDR2 SMNVEV (reference sequence). The CDR3 region is CASSQQGAGGYTF. For the CDR3, the DNA is TGTGCCAGCAGCCAACAGGGGGCAGGTGGCTACACCTTC.

The chain combines TRBV5-4 with TRBJ2-3; TRBD2 agrees at 11 bases. With V trimmed by 3 bases and J by 6 bases, 12 bases remained unmatched. From germline, CDR1 is SGHNT and CDR2 YYREEE (reference sequence). There are 17 residues in the CDR3. The CDR3 region has the DNA TGTGCCAGCAGCTCGGGACTAGCGGCAACCGGTGGGGATACGCAGTATTTT. Its protein is CASSSGLAATGGDTQYF. Combining the CDR3 with reference TRBV5-4 and TRBJ2-3 gives the whole variable domain ETGVTQSPTHLIKTRGQQVTLRCSSQSGHNTVSWYQQALGQGPQFIFQYYREEENGRGNFPPRFSGLQFPNYSSELNVNALELDDSALYLCASSSGLAATGGDTQYFGPGTRLTVL.

The J gene is TRBJ1-2, the V gene TRBV4-2, with D hard to call. Germline lookup yields CDR1 LGHNA and CDR2 YNFKEQ. Trimming removed 1 base at V and 4 bases at J, with 13 bases between. The CDR3 length is 15 residues. The CDR3 DNA follows: TGTGCCAGCAGCCAAGTTTCAAGGGAACGCTATGGCTACACCTTC. This encodes CASSQVSRERYGYTF.

The chain links TRBV9 to TRBJ1-2; TRBD1 is a possible D gene (5 bases). Germline CDR1 reads SGDLS; CDR2 reads YYNGEE. The V end was cut by 0 bases, the J end by 7 bases, with 10 bases between. The CDR3 has 13 amino acids. The DNA for the CDR3 is TGTGCCAGCAGCGTAGATAGGGGTGGTGGCTACACCTTC. Amino acid sequence: CASSVDRGGGYTF.

This chain joins TRBV10-3 and TRBJ1-1; tentative D call: TRBD1 (5 bases). Trimming removed 6 bases from V and 1 base from J, with 6 bases in between. The germline gives CDR1 ENHRY, CDR2 SYGVKD. The CDR3 contains 12 residues. The CDR3 sequence: CAIRTANTEAFF. CDR3 coding DNA: TGTGCCATCAGGACAGCGAACACTGAAGCTTTCTTT.

This chain joins TRBV19 and TRBJ2-7, with D possibly being TRBD1 (5 bases). The CDR3 spans 15 residues. The germline CDR1 and CDR2 sequences are LNHDA and SQIVND (reference sequence). Trimming stripped 1 base from V and 2 bases from J, with 12 bases between. The CDR3 DNA sequence: TGTGCCAGTAGTATAGTTGGACAACCCCCCTACGAGCAGTACTTC. Its protein is CASSIVGQPPYEQYF.

V and J are TRBV9 and TRBJ1-2; D perhaps matches TRBD1 (5 bases). This CDR3 comprises 15 residues. CDR1 SGDLS and CDR2 YYNGEE come from the germline V gene. The ends were cut back, 4 bases at V and 5 bases at J, with 18 bases in the middle. The CDR3 here is CASSPRSGQGYGYTF. CDR3 coding DNA: TGTGCCAGCAGCCCCCGTAGTGGGCAGGGATATGGCTACACCTTC.

This chain connects TRBV19 to TRBJ2-5, with 7 bases aligning to TRBD1. With 5 bases clipped from V and 2 bases from J, the junction kept 5 bases outside the gene matches. This CDR3 contains 14 residues. CDR1 and CDR2 (germline): LNHDA, SQIVND (reference sequence). CDR3 loop: CASSPGQVQETQYF. CDR3 coding DNA: TGTGCCAGTAGTCCTGGACAGGTTCAAGAGACCCAGTACTTC.

The chain is built from TRBV27 and TRBJ1-1, with D unclear. This CDR3 has 14 amino acids. Germline lookup yields CDR1 MNHEY and CDR2 SMNVEV (reference sequence). Trimming stripped 3 bases from V and 1 base from J, with 9 bases between. The CDR3 DNA reads TGTGCCAGCAGTTTGTACAGAGGGAACACTGAAGCTTTCTTT. Protein: CASSLYRGNTEAFF.

This chain uses TRBV19 with TRBJ1-6; no clear D gene. The CDR3 runs to 12 residues. Germline V CDR1 and CDR2: LNHDA, SQIVND (reference sequence). Trimming took off 7 bases at V and 6 bases at J, with 7 bases between the two ends. The chain's CDR3 is CASTDLNSPLHF. The CDR3 DNA reads TGTGCCAGTACTGATCTTAATTCACCCCTCCACTTT.

The chain employs TRBV28 and TRBJ1-1, with D possibly being TRBD1 (5 bases). Trimming cost V 6 bases and J 0 bases, with 11 bases left between them. The CDR3 sequence is 14 residues long. Germline-derived CDR1 and CDR2 are MDHEN and SYDVKM. CDR3: CASSPGGVNTEAFF. The CDR3 DNA reads TGTGCCAGCAGCCCAGGAGGGGTGAACACTGAAGCTTTCTTT.

The chain has TRBV19 and TRBJ1-6; D is unclear. The CDR3 consists of 13 residues. Trimming cost V 1 base and J 10 bases, with 8 bases left between them. The germline CDR1 and CDR2 sequences are LNHDA and SQIVND (reference sequence). The DNA of the CDR3 is TGTGCCAGTAGTATAGCGGGCGAGTCACCCCTCCACTTT. Its protein is CASSIAGESPLHF.

This chain uses TRBV15 with TRBJ2-1, with 10 bases lining up with TRBD2. CDR3 length: 15 residues. V shed 5 bases and J 7 bases; nucleotides not matched to a gene: 8. The germline CDR1 and CDR2 sequences are LNHNV and YYDKDF (reference sequence). The CDR3 region is CATSGSSTSGNEQFF. In nucleotides, the CDR3 is TGTGCCACCAGCGGAAGCTCGACTAGCGGGAATGAGCAGTTCTTC.

The V call is TRBV29-1, the J call TRBJ1-1, with 8 bases matching TRBD1. The germline V gene has CDR1 SQVTM and CDR2 ANQGSEA. The CDR3 contains 12 residues. V lost 7 bases to trimming and J lost 1 base; unmatched junction nucleotides: 2. The CDR3 coding sequence is TGCAGCGCCGGGACAGGGAACACTGAAGCTTTCTTT. Protein sequence: CSAGTGNTEAFF.

The chain uses TRBV4-2 and TRBJ2-1, with 7 bases matching TRBD2. V dropped 1 base and J dropped 7; count of bases not matched to a gene: 13. The CDR3 has 17 amino acids. Germline V lookup: CDR1 LGHNA, CDR2 YNFKEQ. The DNA for the CDR3 is TGTGCCAGCAGCCAAGTTCCTACTAGCGTGATAGAGAATGAGCAGTTCTTC. This encodes CASSQVPTSVIENEQFF.

The chain is built from TRBV5-1 and TRBJ1-6, with 7 bases lining up with TRBD1. Germline CDR1 is SGHRS and CDR2 is YFSETQ. This CDR3 spans 14 amino acids. J lost 10 bases, V lost 4 bases, and 8 bases had no gene match. The CDR3 DNA is TGCGCCAGCAGCCAGACGACAGGGCCCTCACCCCTCCACTTT. Translated, it gives CASSQTTGPSPLHF.

This chain uses TRBV2 with TRBJ2-7; D gene uncertain. CDR3 length equals 11 residues. Germline V gene lookup returns CDR1 SNHLY and CDR2 FYNNEI. V shed 8 bases and J shed 1 base, with 6 bases lying between them. The DNA of the CDR3 is TGTGCCAGCGGGGTTTCCTACGAGCAGTACTTC. It is translated as CASGVSYEQYF.

The chain couples TRBV10-2 to TRBJ2-3, with 9 bases aligning to TRBD1. Germline values: CDR1 WSHSY, CDR2 SAAADI. With 7 bases clipped from V and 2 bases from J, the junction kept 4 bases outside the gene matches. The CDR3 is 14 amino acids. CDR3 amino acids: CASTDRGDTDTQYF. DNA of the CDR3: TGCGCCAGCACGGACAGGGGCGACACAGATACGCAGTATTTT.

The V gene is TRBV29-1, the J gene TRBJ1-2, with D perhaps matching TRBD1 (6 bases). Germline V gene data show CDR1 as SQVTM and CDR2 as ANQGSEA. V lost 2 bases to trimming and J lost 6 bases, with 16 bases between them. This CDR3 spans 14 amino acids. CDR3 DNA sequence: TGCAGCGTTGAATATAGGGCAGGGGTTAATGGCTACACCTTC. Translated: CSVEYRAGVNGYTF.

The chain couples TRBV11-3 to TRBJ1-2; D is ambiguous. V shed 2 bases and J shed 4 bases, with 5 bases lying between them. Germline V gene sequence: CDR1 SGHNT, CDR2 YENEEA. The CDR3 runs to 12 residues. Here the CDR3 DNA reads TGTGCCAGCAGCTTATCCGGCTATGGCTACACCTTC. It yields the protein CASSLSGYGYTF.

On this clone itself: Other DNA variants within this sample encode the same CDR3. In DNA, the CDR3 is TGTGCCAGCAGTTCCCCCGGGGGCGAGGAGACCCAGTACTTC. Its translation is CASSSPGGEETQYF. The chain carries TRBV28 and TRBJ2-5; D possibly matches TRBD1 or TRBD2 (6 bases each). This CDR3 spans 14 amino acids. V shed 4 bases and J shed 5 bases, with 14 bases lying between them. CDR1 is MDHEN, CDR2 SYDVKM, per germline. The full variable domain, in which reference TRBV28 and TRBJ2-5 provide the parts outside the CDR3, is DVKVTQSSRYLVKRTGEKVFLECVQDMDHENMFWYRQDPGLGLRLIYFSYDVKMKEKGDIPEGYSVSREKKERFSLILESASTNQTSMYLCASSSPGGEETQYFGPGTRLLVL.

The chain couples TRBV2 to TRBJ2-5; 13 positions agree with TRBD2. J lost 4 bases, V lost 4 bases, and 15 bases had no gene match. Germline-derived CDR1 and CDR2 are SNHLY and FYNNEI. This CDR3 region has 19 residues. CDR3 protein: CASSGWTSGSTPTRETQYF. CDR3 bases: TGTGCCAGCAGTGGATGGACTAGCGGGAGTACCCCCACCAGAGAGACCCAGTACTTC.

The chain couples TRBV7-2 to TRBJ2-7, with no clear D. Germline-derived CDR1 and CDR2 are SGHTA and FQGNSA. Between the trimmed V and J ends, which lost 5 bases and 4 bases, there was a span of 6 bases. The CDR3 spans 11 residues. CDR3 sequence (DNA): TGTGCCAGCAGCAAAAATTACGAGCAGTACTTC. Its translation is CASSKNYEQYF.

V gene TRBV28 combines with J gene TRBJ1-5; no clear D gene. Trimming took off 2 bases at V and 10 bases at J, with 12 bases between the two ends. Looked up from germline, CDR1 is MDHEN and CDR2 is SYDVKM. The CDR3 is 13 amino acids. CDR3 protein: CASSLGGPLPQHF. DNA for the CDR3: TGTGCCAGCAGTTTAGGAGGGCCCCTCCCCCAGCATTTT.